A selection of T cell receptor beta chains follows, all from one sample in a study of beta chain features in type 1 diabetes. Sequencing was performed with immunoSEQ multiplex PCR; in TCRdb, only in-frame clones are kept and a portion is missing. Counted here are approximately 27,000 clones, roughly half occurring once; the ten biggest clones make up 0.3% to 0.35%. Sequencing was done on a sample of stem cell memory CD4+ T cells from blood. The source is a man aged 25-40 years with type 1 diabetes. Both conserved end residues are part of each CDR3. The D gene is left open where the match is weak.

D gene: TRBD1
J gene: TRBJ2-1
V gene: TRBV11-3
CDR3 protein: CASSPARQGRYNEQFF

D gene: TRBD1
J gene: TRBJ1-1
V gene: TRBV10-3
CDR3 protein: CAISTGGGVPEAFF

D gene: TRBD1
J gene: TRBJ2-7
V gene: TRBV7-9
CDR3 protein: CASSRTGQDSYEQYF

D gene: TRBD1
J gene: TRBJ2-1
V gene: TRBV18
CDR3 protein: CASSPSDRLTYNEQFF

D gene: -
J gene: TRBJ2-3
V gene: TRBV10-3
CDR3 protein: CAISESEGSSTDTQYF

D gene: TRBD1
J gene: TRBJ2-7
V gene: TRBV5-1
CDR3 protein: CASSLDGQGNEQYF

D gene: TRBD1
J gene: TRBJ2-3
V gene: TRBV11-3
CDR3 protein: CASSRQGVADTQYF

D gene: TRBD2
J gene: TRBJ2-7
V gene: TRBV7-8
CDR3 protein: CASSSIRLAGGPHEQYF

D gene: TRBD1
J gene: TRBJ1-1
V gene: TRBV5-1
CDR3 protein: CASSYDRGSFNTEAFF

D gene: TRBD2
J gene: TRBJ2-3
V gene: TRBV9
CDR3 protein: CASSVQAGAALTARTQYF

D gene: TRBD1
J gene: TRBJ2-2
V gene: TRBV5-1
CDR3 protein: CASSFSGQGHTGELFF

D gene: -
J gene: TRBJ1-1
V gene: TRBV6-6
CDR3 protein: CASSSGGVSLAFF

D gene: -
J gene: TRBJ2-1
V gene: TRBV11-3
CDR3 protein: CASSLGGYNEQFF

D gene: -
J gene: TRBJ1-1
V gene: TRBV29-1
CDR3 protein: CSVGRRAMNTEAFF